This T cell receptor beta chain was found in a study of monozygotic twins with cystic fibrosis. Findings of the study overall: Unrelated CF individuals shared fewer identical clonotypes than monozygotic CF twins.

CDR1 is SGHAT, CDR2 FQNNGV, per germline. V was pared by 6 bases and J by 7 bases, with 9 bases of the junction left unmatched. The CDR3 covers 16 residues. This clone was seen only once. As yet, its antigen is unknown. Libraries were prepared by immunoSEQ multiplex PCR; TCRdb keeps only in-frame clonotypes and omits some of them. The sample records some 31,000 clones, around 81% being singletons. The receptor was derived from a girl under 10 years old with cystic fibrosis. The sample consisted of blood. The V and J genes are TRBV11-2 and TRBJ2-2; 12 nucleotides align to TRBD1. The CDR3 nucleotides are TGTGCCAGCAGGCAAGCGGGACAGGGGGCCGTCGGGGAGCTGTTTTTT. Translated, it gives CASRQAGQGAVGELFF.